This section outlines one TCR beta chain sequence together with its context. There are many counts of this clonotype. This receptor's antigen is unknown. The input lacks base qualities; no much larger clone sits a single base away. Unsorted PBMC libraries were generated from 2 million PBMCs stored in RNAlater at -80 °C until RNA extraction. The multiple sclerosis patients were enrolled in a US clinical protocol that evaluated disease progression with magnetic resonance imaging. Peripheral blood underwent Ficoll-Hypaque density gradient centrifugation to isolate PBMCs, which were then cryopreserved in liquid nitrogen. The sample comes from a study of neurological immune-mediated disorders (dated by TCRdb to about 2019). With regard to the full study: Among the approximately 34 multiple sclerosis patients, relapsing-remitting MS was present in some 30 and secondary progressive MS was present in 3. The study compared peripheral blood TCR-beta repertoires of HTLV-I-associated myelopathy (HAM/TSP) patients, multiple sclerosis patients and healthy controls using UMI-based sequencing. Longitudinal samples, technical triplicates and paired sorted CD4+ and CD8+ T-cell subsets, alongside PBMC samples, were included among the 106 TCR-beta libraries. The cohort comprised 68 subjects: 14 HAM/TSP patients, some 34 multiple sclerosis patients and about 20 healthy controls. Summary of the overall study and its limitations: The highest TCR clonal expansion was observed in HAM/TSP patients, whereas the lowest was observed in MS patients, even when compared with healthy controls. Across subjects, expanded clones never shared an identical CDR3 amino acid sequence, which suggests that the TCR-beta repertoires in every group were private. In a phylogenetic analysis, the repertoires of 18 out of 34 MS patients fell into a single cluster of related CDR3 sequences, pointing to a possible signature at the repertoire level. No clinical or MRI features were associated with the MS cluster, and the authors said that larger cohorts are needed.

cDNA synthesis used template-switch 5'RACE with a primer carrying a 10-nucleotide random unique molecular identifier tagging each TCR transcript. Each sequencing run produced over 160 million TCR-beta sequences covering 15-18 subjects. Total RNA was extracted with the RNeasy kit. Using the KAPA Real-time Library Amplification kit, TCR-beta VDJ regions were amplified with primers for the TCR constant region and the 5'RACE anchor. A first PCR added sample indexes and Illumina adaptors, and a second PCR then raised library yield. After Ampure bead purification, the TCR product of roughly 650 bp was size-selected on a 2% E-gel SizeSelection system. Before pooling, library quality was checked on a Bioanalyzer, concentration was measured with Qubit, and libraries were quantified with the Kapa Library Quantification kit. An Illumina HiSeq 2500 was used to sequence the libraries paired-end at 2 x 150 bp. To increase sequence diversity, roughly 24-32% phiX was spiked into each library pool. The paper's processing steps were these. Quality-filtered reads were processed with the UMI-based MiGEC pipeline, and over 90% of raw TCR sequences were removed by the MiGEC pipeline during error correction. VDJ genes were aligned to IMGT germline references, and each clonotype was defined by a unique CDR3 amino acid sequence together with V-J genes. VDJtools evaluated clonal expansion, Shannon diversity and CDR3 relatedness (CalcPairwiseDistances, ClusterSamples); CLCbio workbench built phylogenetic trees. Using coefficient-of-variation modelling across technical triplicates, the study counted a clone as expanded if it had at least 8 unique UMIs. TCRdb reanalyzed the raw reads on its own, using fastp at Q25 for trimming and MiXCR for clone calling, and kept in-frame beta chains. Records with the same CDR3 protein are collapsed into one entry carrying the most frequent genes and DNA. TCRdb's processing, not the authors' own work, is the source of the V and J calls. Across this sample there are 39,000 or so distinct CDR3 sequences, with more than 2% seen only once. The top ten clones comprise approximately 12% of the sample.

V and J lose 4 bases and 0 bases, and a span of 13 bases separates them. The germline V gene sets CDR1 to MNHEY and CDR2 to SVGAGI. Including cysteine and phenylalanine, the CDR3 has 16 amino acids. Only CDR3 DNA remains: 48 bases, in frame from the first base. The rearranged segments are TRBV6-5 and TRBJ1-5, with an unclear D gene assignment. The origin of this receptor is a man aged 25 to 45 with multiple sclerosis. The sample comprised PBMCs. The CDR3 protein: CASSFSAQHSNQPQHF. In nucleotides, the sequence is TGTGCCAGCAGTTTTTCAGCACAACATAGCAATCAGCCCCAGCATTTT.